This TCR beta chain was captured by sequencing in a study of T cells after yellow fever vaccination. General study findings and limits: Shared CD4/CD8 clonotypes were a small share, likely from convergent recombination.

TCRdb redid the calling of the 5' RACE reads with MiXCR, one entry per CDR3 protein. The sample yields 170,000 or so distinct CDR3 sequences, about 6.2% seen once. The trim removed 5 bases at V and 0 bases at J, leaving 9 bases unmatched. This CDR3 region has 16 residues. Germline CDR1 MNHEY, CDR2 SVGAGI. The sample holds a few counts of this clonotype. Antigen: not known. The sequencing used CD4+ T cells sorted from PBMCs, collected on the day of the first yellow fever vaccination. The gene calls are TRBV6-5 and TRBJ1-2, with TRBD1 matching over 7 bases. The sequence was collected from a man aged 18 to 29 who received the YFV17D yellow fever vaccine. CDR3 in amino acids: CASSRQGGGSNYGYTF. The CDR3 DNA reads as TGTGCCAGCAGTCGACAGGGAGGGGGGTCTAACTATGGCTACACCTTC.